The 22 T cell receptor beta chains below come from one sample, sequenced in a study of cytomegalovirus exposure and HLA in healthy donors. Produced via immunoSEQ multiplex PCR; TCRdb's table is partial and in-frame only. The sample includes some 200,000 clones, 75% to 95% of them seen just once. Sequenced sample: PBMCs. These TCRs come from a young woman in good health and CMV-seronegative.

CDR3: CASSVGGRYYEQYF. The CDR3 region has the DNA TGTGCCAGCAGCGTAGGCGGCAGATACTACGAGCAGTACTTC. The genes are TRBV9 and TRBJ2-7; D remains ambiguous. Trimming removed 0 bases from V and 3 bases from J, with 10 bases in between. The CDR3 has 14 amino acids. Germline CDR1 and CDR2: SGDLS and YYNGEE.

The V and J genes are TRBV30 and TRBJ1-2; D is unresolved. V lost 1 base to trimming and J lost 2 bases, with 11 bases between them. Germline V lookup: CDR1 GTSNPN, CDR2 SVGIG (reference sequence). CDR3 size: 14 residues. In DNA form, the CDR3 reads TGTGCCTGGAGTGGTGGTGGAGGGAACTATGGCTACACCTTC. Amino acids: CAWSGGGGNYGYTF.

This clone has only one observation. The chain has TRBV5-1 and TRBJ1-1, with 7 bases lining up with TRBD1. The CDR3 runs 15 residues. The V and J ends lost 6 bases and 5 bases, in that order; junction bases with no gene match: 13. The germline CDR1 and CDR2 sequences are SGHRS and YFSETQ. The CDR3 sequence: CASTFPDRDGTEAFF. The CDR3 DNA follows: TGCGCCAGCACTTTCCCCGACAGGGATGGGACTGAAGCTTTCTTT.

The chain couples TRBV10-1 to TRBJ2-6, with 7 nucleotides matching TRBD2. In germline, CDR1 is WNHNN, CDR2 SYGVQD (reference sequence). Trimming took 7 bases from V and 4 from J; bases not matched to a gene: 10. The CDR3 is made up of 16 amino acids. For the CDR3, the DNA is TGCGCCAGCATATGCGGGGGAGACTCAGGGGCCAACGTCCTGACTTTC. Residues: CASICGGDSGANVLTF.

This clone was observed a handful of times. The rearrangement uses TRBV5-5 and TRBJ1-5, with TRBD1 matching over 7 bases. This CDR3 has 14 amino acids. After removal of 3 bases from V and 8 bases from J, the junction contained 8 bases not matched to a gene. Germline CDR1 and CDR2: SGHKS and YYEKEE (reference sequence). CDR3 in amino acids: CASSSRQGLEPQHF. The DNA of the CDR3 is TGTGCCAGCAGCTCTCGACAGGGCTTGGAGCCCCAGCATTTT.

The chain has TRBV5-5 and TRBJ1-2; tentative D call: TRBD1 (6 bases). The CDR3 is 15 residues long. CDR1 SGHKS and CDR2 YYEKEE come from the germline V gene (reference sequence). V dropped 0 bases and J dropped 4 bases, with 13 bases sitting between them. The CDR3 sequence: CASSLERGAPYGYTF. The CDR3 bases are TGTGCCAGCAGCTTGGAACGGGGGGCCCCCTATGGCTACACCTTC.

The chain uses TRBV5-1 and TRBJ2-1; maybe TRBD2 (6 bases). There are 13 residues in the CDR3. CDR1 is SGHRS, CDR2 YFSETQ, per germline. V dropped 2 bases and J dropped 9 bases, with 12 bases sitting between them. The CDR3 sequence is CASSLGGVGEQFF. In nucleotides, the CDR3 is TGCGCCAGCAGCTTAGGAGGGGTGGGTGAGCAGTTCTTC.

This clone was counted a single time. The chain employs TRBV7-2 and TRBJ2-3; TRBD2 matches at 7 bases. The V segment lost 1 base and the J segment 6 bases; nucleotides outside the gene matches: 7. Germline assignment: CDR1 SGHTA and CDR2 FQGNSA. The CDR3 has 15 amino acids. CDR3 amino acids: CASSLDGGSWDTQYF. For the CDR3, the DNA is TGTGCCAGCAGCTTAGACGGGGGGAGTTGGGATACGCAGTATTTT.

V usage is TRBV27 and J usage is TRBJ1-1; D may be TRBD1 (5 bases). From germline, CDR1 is MNHEY and CDR2 SMNVEV (reference sequence). The V end was cut by 3 bases, the J end by 4 bases, with 12 bases between. The CDR3 runs 14 residues. This chain's CDR3 is CASSLRGEGTEAFF. CDR3 nucleotide sequence: TGTGCCAGCAGTTTGCGAGGGGAGGGCACTGAAGCTTTCTTT.

The chain couples TRBV10-1 to TRBJ2-7, with a tentative D call TRBD1 (6 bases). This CDR3 has 13 residues. Germline V gene sequence: CDR1 WNHNN, CDR2 SYGVQD (reference sequence). V shed 2 bases and J shed 1 base, with 6 bases lying between them. The CDR3 coding sequence is TGCGCCAGCAGTGAGGGACAGTCCTACGAGCAGTACTTC. Protein: CASSEGQSYEQYF.

This clone was seen a handful of times. The CDR3 protein is CASSQDFSGSSYEQYF. The CDR3 region has the DNA TGTGCCAGCAGCCAAGATTTCAGCGGGAGCAGTTACGAGCAGTACTTC. The V and J genes are TRBV14 and TRBJ2-7; TRBD2 aligns across 8 bases. The V and J ends lost 0 bases and 4 bases, in that order; junction bases with no gene match: 8. The CDR3 loop spans 16 amino acids. CDR1 is SGHDN and CDR2 is FVKESK in the germline V gene. The whole variable domain, filled in from reference TRBV14 and TRBJ2-7, reads EAGVTQFPSHSVIEKGQTVTLRCDPISGHDNLYWYRRVMGKEIKFLLHFVKESKQDESGMPNNRFLAERTGGTYSTLKVQPAELEDSGVYFCASSQDFSGSSYEQYFGPGTRLTVT.

V and J are TRBV30 and TRBJ2-1; tentatively, D is TRBD2 (5 bases). V was shortened by 0 bases and J by 1 base, with 13 bases between the two germline ends. Germline CDR1 is GTSNPN and CDR2 is SVGIG (reference sequence). The CDR3 runs to 16 residues. The CDR3 reads CAWSVQGGPSYNEQFF. CDR3 coding DNA: TGTGCCTGGAGTGTACAAGGCGGGCCGTCCTACAATGAGCAGTTCTTC. Variable domain in full (rest from reference TRBV30 and TRBJ2-1): SQTIHQWPATLVQPVGSPLSLECTVEGTSNPNLYWYRQAAGRGLQLLFYSVGIGQISSEVPQNLSASRPQDRQFILSSKKLLLSDSGFYLCAWSVQGGPSYNEQFFGPGTRLTVL.

The chain couples TRBV19 to TRBJ1-6, with a possible D match to TRBD1 (6 bases). The CDR3 length is 15 residues. Germline CDR1 and CDR2: LNHDA and SQIVND (reference sequence). V was clipped by 6 bases and J by 10 bases, with 19 bases between them. In nucleotides, the CDR3 is TGTGCCAGTAGGGCCCGGGACATCCGAATCTCACCCCTCCACTTT. It translates to CASRARDIRISPLHF.

This rearrangement joins TRBV7-6 to TRBJ1-4, with 8 positions matching TRBD1. V dropped 6 bases and J dropped 0; count of bases not matched to a gene: 0. Germline assignment: CDR1 SGHVS and CDR2 FNYEAQ. The CDR3 has 14 residues. The CDR3 loop reads CASRTGATNEKLFF. The CDR3 nucleotides are TGTGCCAGCAGGACAGGGGCAACTAATGAAAAACTGTTTTTT.

The gene calls are TRBV19 and TRBJ1-2, with no clear D. The CDR3 length is 13 residues. V was shortened by 5 bases and J by 5 bases, with 12 bases between the two germline ends. The germline V gene has CDR1 LNHDA and CDR2 SQIVND (reference sequence). CDR3 nucleotides: TGTGCCAGTAGTCTCGGGGTTGAGTATGGCTACACCTTC. Its protein product is CASSLGVEYGYTF.

V usage is TRBV29-1 and J usage is TRBJ1-1; the match to TRBD1 covers 9 bases. V gave up 2 bases and J gave up 5 bases; unmatched junction bases: 3. The CDR3 sequence is 13 residues long. Per germline, CDR1 SQVTM and CDR2 ANQGSEA. The CDR3 region has the DNA TGCAGCGTTGAAACAGGGGGCTTTACTGAAGCTTTCTTT. Its protein product is CSVETGGFTEAFF.

The chain has TRBV30 and TRBJ2-7, with TRBD2 matching 9 bases. The germline gives CDR1 GTSNPN, CDR2 SVGIG (reference sequence). The ends lost 6 bases at V and 4 bases at J; junction bases unmatched: 10. CDR3 length: 14 amino acids. For the CDR3, the DNA is TGTGCCTGTCTGAAAACCAGCGGGAGGTACGAGCAGTACTTC. This gives the protein CACLKTSGRYEQYF.

Details on this clone: The sample contains more than one DNA sequence encoding this CDR3. The chain has TRBV27 and TRBJ1-3; 7 bases map to TRBD1. CDR1 and CDR2 (germline): MNHEY, SMNVEV (reference sequence). J was trimmed by 2 bases and V by 3 bases; bases with no gene match: 1. The CDR3 is made up of 14 amino acids. The CDR3 protein is CASSLTGPGNTIYF. The CDR3 DNA reads as TGTGCCAGCAGTTTGACAGGGCCTGGAAACACCATATATTTT.

CDR3 coding DNA: TGTGCCAGCTCCCCGGGGAGGGCCTACAATGAGCAGTTCTTC. Residues: CASSPGRAYNEQFF. The chain has TRBV7-2 and TRBJ2-1, with 7 bases that match TRBD2. The CDR3 has 14 amino acids. CDR1 is SGHTA and CDR2 is FQGNSA in the germline V gene. The J segment lost 2 bases and the V segment lost 8 bases, leaving 6 bases of the junction unmatched.

This chain links TRBV13 with TRBJ2-7; a weak D match, TRBD2 (6 bases). CDR1 PRHDT and CDR2 FYEKMQ come from the germline V gene (reference sequence). V dropped 5 bases and J dropped 3 bases, with 11 bases sitting between them. The CDR3 covers 13 residues. The CDR3 DNA is TGTGCCAGCAGCCGCGGGGCCTACTACGAGCAGTACTTC. Translating it yields CASSRGAYYEQYF.

This clone was counted once. This chain joins TRBV30 and TRBJ2-2; 12 positions match TRBD1. The germline V gene has CDR1 GTSNPN and CDR2 SVGIG (reference sequence). Losses at the gene ends were 3 bases for V and 4 bases for J; bases not matched to a gene: 0. The CDR3 is 14 amino acids. The CDR3 DNA reads TGTGCCTGGAGGGGACAGGGGGCCACCGGGGAGCTGTTTTTT. It codes for CAWRGQGATGELFF.

The CDR3 loop reads CASSHRDITDTQYF. CDR3 DNA sequence: TGCGCCAGCAGCCACCGGGACATCACAGATACGCAGTATTTT. The chain recombines TRBV5-1 with TRBJ2-3, with D possibly matching TRBD1 (6 bases). The V and J ends lost 4 bases and 2 bases respectively, with 11 bases between them. The CDR3 runs to 14 residues. CDR1 is SGHRS, CDR2 YFSETQ, per germline.